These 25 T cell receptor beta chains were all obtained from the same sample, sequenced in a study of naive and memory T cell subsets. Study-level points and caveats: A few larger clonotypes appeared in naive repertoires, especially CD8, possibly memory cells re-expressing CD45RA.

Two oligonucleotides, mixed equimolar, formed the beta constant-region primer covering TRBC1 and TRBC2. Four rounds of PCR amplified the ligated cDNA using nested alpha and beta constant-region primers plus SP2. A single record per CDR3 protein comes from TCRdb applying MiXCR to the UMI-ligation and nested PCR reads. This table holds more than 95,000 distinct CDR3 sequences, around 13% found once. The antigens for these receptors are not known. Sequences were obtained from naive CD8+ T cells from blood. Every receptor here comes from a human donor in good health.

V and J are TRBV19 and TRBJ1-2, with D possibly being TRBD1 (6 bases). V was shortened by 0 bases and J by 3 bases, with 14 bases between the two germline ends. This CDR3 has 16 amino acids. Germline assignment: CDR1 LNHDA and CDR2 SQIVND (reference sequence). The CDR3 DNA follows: TGTGCCAGTAGTATAGATCCCGGGGGCGTCTACTATGGCTACACCTTC. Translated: CASSIDPGGVYYGYTF. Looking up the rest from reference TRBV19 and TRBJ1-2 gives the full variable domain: DGGITQSPKYLFRKEGQNVTLSCEQNLNHDAMYWYRQDPGQGLRLIYYSQIVNDFQKGDIAEGYSVSREKKESFPLTVTSAQKNPTAFYLCASSIDPGGVYYGYTFGSGTRLTVV.

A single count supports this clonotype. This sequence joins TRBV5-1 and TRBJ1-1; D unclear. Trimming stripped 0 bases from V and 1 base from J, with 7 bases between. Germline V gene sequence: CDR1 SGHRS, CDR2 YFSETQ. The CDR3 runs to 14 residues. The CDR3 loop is CASSLDRQNTEAFF. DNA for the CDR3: TGCGCCAGCAGCTTGGACAGACAGAACACTGAAGCTTTCTTT. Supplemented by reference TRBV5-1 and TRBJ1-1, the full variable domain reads KAGVTQTPRYLIKTRGQQVTLSCSPISGHRSVSWYQQTPGQGLQFLFEYFSETQRNKGNFPGRFSGRQFSNSRSEMNVSTLELGDSALYLCASSLDRQNTEAFFGQGTRLTVV.

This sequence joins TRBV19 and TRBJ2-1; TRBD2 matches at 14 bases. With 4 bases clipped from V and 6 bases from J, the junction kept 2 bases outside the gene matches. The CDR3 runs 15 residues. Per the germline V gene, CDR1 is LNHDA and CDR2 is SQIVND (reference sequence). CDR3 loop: CASSTGTSGSNEQFF. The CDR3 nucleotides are TGTGCCAGTAGTACGGGGACTAGCGGGAGCAATGAGCAGTTCTTC.

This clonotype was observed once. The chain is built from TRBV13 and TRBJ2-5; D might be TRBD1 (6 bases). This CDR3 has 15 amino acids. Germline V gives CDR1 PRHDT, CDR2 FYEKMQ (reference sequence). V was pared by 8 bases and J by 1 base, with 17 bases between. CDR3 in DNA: TGTGCCAGCCAAGGACAGAAGAATTTCCAAGAGACCCAGTACTTC. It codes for CASQGQKNFQETQYF.

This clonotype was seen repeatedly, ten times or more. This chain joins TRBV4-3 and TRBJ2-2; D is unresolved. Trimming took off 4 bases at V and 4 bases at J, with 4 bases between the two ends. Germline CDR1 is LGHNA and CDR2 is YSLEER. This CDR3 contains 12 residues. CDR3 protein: CASSPITGELFF. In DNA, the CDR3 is TGCGCCAGCAGCCCTATCACCGGGGAGCTGTTTTTT.

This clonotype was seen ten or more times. CDR3 protein: CASSSLSGANVLTF. In DNA, the CDR3 is TGTGCCAGCAGTTCGTTATCTGGGGCCAACGTCCTGACTTTC. The V and J genes are TRBV12-3 or TRBV12-4 and TRBJ2-6; D remains unclear. The CDR3 contains 14 residues. V was cut by 4 bases and J by 1 base, with 5 bases left in between.

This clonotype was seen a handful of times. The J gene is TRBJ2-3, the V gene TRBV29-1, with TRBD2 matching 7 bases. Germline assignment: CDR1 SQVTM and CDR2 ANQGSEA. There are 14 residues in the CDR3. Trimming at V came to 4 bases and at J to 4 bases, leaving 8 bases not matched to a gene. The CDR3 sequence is CSVVGGRSADTQYF. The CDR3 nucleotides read TGCAGCGTTGTTGGCGGGAGAAGCGCAGATACGCAGTATTTT.

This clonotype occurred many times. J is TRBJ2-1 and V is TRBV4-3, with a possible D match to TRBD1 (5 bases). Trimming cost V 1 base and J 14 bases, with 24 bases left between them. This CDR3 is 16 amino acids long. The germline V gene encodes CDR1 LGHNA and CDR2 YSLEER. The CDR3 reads CASSQVWPTADGPKFF. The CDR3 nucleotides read TGCGCCAGCAGCCAAGTTTGGCCGACAGCTGATGGGCCTAAGTTCTTC.

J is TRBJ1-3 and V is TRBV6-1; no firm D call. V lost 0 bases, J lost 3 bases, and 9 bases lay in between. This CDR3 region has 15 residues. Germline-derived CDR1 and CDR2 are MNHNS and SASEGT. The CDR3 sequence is CASSEAWGYGNTIYF. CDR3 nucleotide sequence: TGTGCCAGCAGTGAAGCGTGGGGTTATGGAAACACCATATATTTT.

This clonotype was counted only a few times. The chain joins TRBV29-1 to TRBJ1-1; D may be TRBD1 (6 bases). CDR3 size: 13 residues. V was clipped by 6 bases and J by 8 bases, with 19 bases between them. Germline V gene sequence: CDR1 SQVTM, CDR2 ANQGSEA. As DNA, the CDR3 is TGCAGCGTAGGATCGGACAGCGAACGCGAAGCTTTCTTT. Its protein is CSVGSDSEREAFF. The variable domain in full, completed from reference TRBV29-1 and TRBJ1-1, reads SAVISQKPSRDICQRGTSLTIQCQVDSQVTMMFWYRQQPGQSLTLIATANQGSEATYESGFVIDKFPISRPNLTFSTLTVSNMSPEDSSIYLCSVGSDSEREAFFGQGTRLTVV.

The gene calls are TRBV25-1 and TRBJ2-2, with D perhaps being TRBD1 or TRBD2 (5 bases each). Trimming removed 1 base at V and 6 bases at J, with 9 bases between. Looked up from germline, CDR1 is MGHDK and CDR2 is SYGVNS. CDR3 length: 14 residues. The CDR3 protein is CASSELRGAGELFF. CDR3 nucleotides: TGTGCCAGCAGTGAATTGAGGGGCGCCGGGGAGCTGTTTTTT.

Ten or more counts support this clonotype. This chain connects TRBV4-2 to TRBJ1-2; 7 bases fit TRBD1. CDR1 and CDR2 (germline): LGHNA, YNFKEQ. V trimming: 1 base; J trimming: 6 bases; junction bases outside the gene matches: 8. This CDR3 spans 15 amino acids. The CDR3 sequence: CASSQAVSGGNGYTF. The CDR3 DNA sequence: TGTGCCAGCAGCCAAGCTGTCTCAGGGGGGAATGGCTACACCTTC.

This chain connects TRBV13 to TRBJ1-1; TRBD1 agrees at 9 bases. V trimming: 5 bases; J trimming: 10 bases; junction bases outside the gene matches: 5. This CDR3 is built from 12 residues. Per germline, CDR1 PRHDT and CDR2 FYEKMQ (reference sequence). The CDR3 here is CASSIDRGVAFF. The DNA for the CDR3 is TGTGCCAGCAGCATAGACAGGGGGGTAGCTTTCTTT.

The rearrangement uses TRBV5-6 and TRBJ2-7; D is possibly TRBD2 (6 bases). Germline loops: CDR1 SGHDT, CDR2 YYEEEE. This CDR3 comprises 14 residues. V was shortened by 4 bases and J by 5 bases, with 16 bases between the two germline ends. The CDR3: CASSSSGLFNEQYF. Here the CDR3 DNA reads TGTGCCAGCAGCAGCTCCGGACTATTCAACGAGCAGTACTTC.

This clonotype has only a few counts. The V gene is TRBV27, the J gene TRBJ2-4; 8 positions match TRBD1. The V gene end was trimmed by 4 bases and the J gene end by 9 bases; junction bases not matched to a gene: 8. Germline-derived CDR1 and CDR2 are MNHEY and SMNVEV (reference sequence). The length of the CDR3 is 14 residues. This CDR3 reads CASSYGLGQGIQYF. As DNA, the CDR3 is TGTGCCAGCAGTTACGGCCTAGGACAGGGCATTCAGTACTTC.

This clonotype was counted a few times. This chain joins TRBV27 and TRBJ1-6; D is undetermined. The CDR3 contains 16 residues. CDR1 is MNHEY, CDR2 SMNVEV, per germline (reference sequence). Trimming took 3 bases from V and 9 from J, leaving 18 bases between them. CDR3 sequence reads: CASSLAWNLGGSPLHF. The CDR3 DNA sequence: TGTGCCAGCAGTTTGGCTTGGAATCTGGGAGGTTCACCCCTCCACTTT.

CDR3 nucleotide sequence: TGTGCCAGCAGCTTAAACGGGTACGGCCCCAGTCAGCCCCAGCATTTT. Translated: CASSLNGYGPSQPQHF. V is TRBV7-2 and J is TRBJ1-5; the D is unclear. The CDR3 runs 16 residues. Germline-derived CDR1 and CDR2 are SGHTA and FQGNSA. V was clipped by 2 bases and J by 6 bases, with 17 bases between them.

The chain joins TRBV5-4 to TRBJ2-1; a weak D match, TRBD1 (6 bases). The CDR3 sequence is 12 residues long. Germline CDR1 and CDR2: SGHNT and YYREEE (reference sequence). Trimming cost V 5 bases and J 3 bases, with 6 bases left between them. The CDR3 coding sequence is TGTGCCAGCAGGGACAGCTACAATGAGCAGTTCTTC. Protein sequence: CASRDSYNEQFF.

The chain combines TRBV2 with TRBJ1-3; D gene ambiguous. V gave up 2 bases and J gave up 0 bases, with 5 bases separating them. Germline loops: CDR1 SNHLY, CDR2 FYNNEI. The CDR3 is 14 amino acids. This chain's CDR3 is CASSEPISGNTIYF. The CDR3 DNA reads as TGTGCCAGCAGTGAACCGATCTCTGGAAACACCATATATTTT.

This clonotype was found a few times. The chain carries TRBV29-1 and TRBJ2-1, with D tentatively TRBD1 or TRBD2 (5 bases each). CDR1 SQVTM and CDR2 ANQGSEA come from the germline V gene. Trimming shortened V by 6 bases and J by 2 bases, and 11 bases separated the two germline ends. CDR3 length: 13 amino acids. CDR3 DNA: TGCAGCGTCCCCGAGGGACCCTACAATGAGCAGTTCTTC. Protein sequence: CSVPEGPYNEQFF.

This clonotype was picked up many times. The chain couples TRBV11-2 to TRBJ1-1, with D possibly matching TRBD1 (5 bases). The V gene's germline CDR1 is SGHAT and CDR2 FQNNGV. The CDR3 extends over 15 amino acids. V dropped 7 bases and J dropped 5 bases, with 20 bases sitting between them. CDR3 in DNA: TGTGCCAGCAACCTCGGGGGTGTGGGGGATACTGAAGCTTTCTTT. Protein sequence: CASNLGGVGDTEAFF.

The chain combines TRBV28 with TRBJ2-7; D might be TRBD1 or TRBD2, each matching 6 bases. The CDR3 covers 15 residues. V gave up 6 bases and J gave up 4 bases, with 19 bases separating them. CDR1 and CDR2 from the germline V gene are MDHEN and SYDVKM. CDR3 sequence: CASSVGGLGGYEQYF. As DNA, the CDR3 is TGTGCCAGCAGCGTCGGGGGCCTGGGGGGTTACGAGCAGTACTTC.

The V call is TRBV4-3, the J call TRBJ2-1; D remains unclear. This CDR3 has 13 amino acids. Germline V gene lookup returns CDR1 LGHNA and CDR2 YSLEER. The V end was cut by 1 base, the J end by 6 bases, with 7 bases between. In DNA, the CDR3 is TGCGCCAGCAGCCAAGCTTGGATCAATGAGCAGTTCTTC. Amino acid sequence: CASSQAWINEQFF.

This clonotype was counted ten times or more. The CDR3 DNA reads TGCGCCAGCAGCTTACGGACAGCCTCCGTCAACACTGAAGCTTTCTTT. The encoded protein is CASSLRTASVNTEAFF. The rearrangement links TRBV5-1 to TRBJ1-1, with D tentatively TRBD1 (6 bases). Trimming cost V 2 bases and J 2 bases, with 16 bases left between them. The CDR3 consists of 16 residues. Germline loops: CDR1 SGHRS, CDR2 YFSETQ.

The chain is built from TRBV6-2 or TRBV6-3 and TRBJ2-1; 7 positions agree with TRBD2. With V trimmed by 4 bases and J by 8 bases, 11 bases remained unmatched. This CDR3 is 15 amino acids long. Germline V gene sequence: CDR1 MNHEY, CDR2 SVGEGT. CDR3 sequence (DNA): TGTGCCAGCAGTTGGATCGGGAGCGGACTAGATGAGCAGTTCTTC. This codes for CASSWIGSGLDEQFF.